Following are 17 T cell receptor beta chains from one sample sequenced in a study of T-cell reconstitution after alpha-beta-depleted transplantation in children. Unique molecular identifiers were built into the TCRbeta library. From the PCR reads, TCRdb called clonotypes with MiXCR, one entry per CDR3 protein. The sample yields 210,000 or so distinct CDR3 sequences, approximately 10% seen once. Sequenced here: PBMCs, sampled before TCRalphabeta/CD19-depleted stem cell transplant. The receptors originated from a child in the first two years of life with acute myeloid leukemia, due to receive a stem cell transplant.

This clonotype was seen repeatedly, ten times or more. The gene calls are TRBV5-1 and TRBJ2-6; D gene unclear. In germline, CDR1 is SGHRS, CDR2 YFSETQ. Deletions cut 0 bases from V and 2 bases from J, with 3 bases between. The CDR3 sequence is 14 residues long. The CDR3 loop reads CASSLEAGANVLTF. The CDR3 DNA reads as TGCGCCAGCAGCTTGGAGGCTGGGGCCAACGTCCTGACTTTC. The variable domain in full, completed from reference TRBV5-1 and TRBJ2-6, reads KAGVTQTPRYLIKTRGQQVTLSCSPISGHRSVSWYQQTPGQGLQFLFEYFSETQRNKGNFPGRFSGRQFSNSRSEMNVSTLELGDSALYLCASSLEAGANVLTFGAGSRLTVL.

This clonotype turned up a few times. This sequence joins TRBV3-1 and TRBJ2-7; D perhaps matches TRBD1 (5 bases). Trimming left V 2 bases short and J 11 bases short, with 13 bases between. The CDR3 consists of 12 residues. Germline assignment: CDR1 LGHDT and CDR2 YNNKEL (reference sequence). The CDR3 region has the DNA TGTGCCAGCAGCCAACGCCAGGGTTTGAAGTACTTC. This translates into CASSQRQGLKYF.

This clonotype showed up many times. CDR3 amino acids: CSASRTSGRSADTQYF. The CDR3 coding sequence is TGCAGTGCCAGCAGGACTAGCGGGAGGTCGGCAGATACGCAGTATTTT. V gene TRBV20-1 combines with J gene TRBJ2-3, with 14 bases matching TRBD2. The CDR3 has 16 amino acids. Unmatched junction bases numbered 9, after V lost 6 bases and J lost 4 bases. Germline loops: CDR1 DFQATT, CDR2 SNEGSKA (reference sequence).

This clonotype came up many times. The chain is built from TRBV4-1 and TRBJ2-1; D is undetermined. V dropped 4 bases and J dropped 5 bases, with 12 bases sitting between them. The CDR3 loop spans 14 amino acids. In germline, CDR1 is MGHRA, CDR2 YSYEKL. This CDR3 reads CASSPIGRNNEQFF. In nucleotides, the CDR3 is TGCGCCAGCAGCCCCATCGGACGGAACAATGAGCAGTTCTTC.

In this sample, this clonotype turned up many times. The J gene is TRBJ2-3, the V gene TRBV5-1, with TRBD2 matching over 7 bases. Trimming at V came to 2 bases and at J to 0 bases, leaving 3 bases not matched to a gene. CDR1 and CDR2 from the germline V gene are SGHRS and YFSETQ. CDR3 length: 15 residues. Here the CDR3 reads CASSLLASSTDTQYF. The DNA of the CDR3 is TGCGCCAGCAGCTTACTAGCGTCTAGCACAGATACGCAGTATTTT.

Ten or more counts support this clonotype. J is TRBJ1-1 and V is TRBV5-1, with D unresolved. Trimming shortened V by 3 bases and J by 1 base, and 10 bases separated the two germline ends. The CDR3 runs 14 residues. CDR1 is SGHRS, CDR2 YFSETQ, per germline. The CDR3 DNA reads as TGCGCCAGCAGCTCAGGCGTACGGAACACTGAAGCTTTCTTT. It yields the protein CASSSGVRNTEAFF.

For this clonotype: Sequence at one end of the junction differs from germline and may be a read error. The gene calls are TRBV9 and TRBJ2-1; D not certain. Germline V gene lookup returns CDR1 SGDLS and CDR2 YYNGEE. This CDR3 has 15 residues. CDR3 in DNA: TGTGCCAGCAGCGTAGCAGGCAGCTCCTACAATGGGCAGTTCTTC. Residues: CASSVAGSSYNGQFF.

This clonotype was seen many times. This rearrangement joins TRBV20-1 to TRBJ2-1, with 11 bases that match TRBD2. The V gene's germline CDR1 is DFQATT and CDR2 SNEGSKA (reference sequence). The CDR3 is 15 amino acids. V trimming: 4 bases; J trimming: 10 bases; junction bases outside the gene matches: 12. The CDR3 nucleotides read TGCAGTGCTATCTGGATTAGCGGGAGGGAGGGGGAGCAGTTCTTC. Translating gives CSAIWISGREGEQFF.

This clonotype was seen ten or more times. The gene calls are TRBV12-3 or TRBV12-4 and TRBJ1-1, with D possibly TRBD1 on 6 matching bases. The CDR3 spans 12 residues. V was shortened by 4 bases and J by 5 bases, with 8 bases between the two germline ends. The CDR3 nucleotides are TGTGCCAGCAGTTACAGGGTGACTGAAGCTTTCTTT. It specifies CASSYRVTEAFF.

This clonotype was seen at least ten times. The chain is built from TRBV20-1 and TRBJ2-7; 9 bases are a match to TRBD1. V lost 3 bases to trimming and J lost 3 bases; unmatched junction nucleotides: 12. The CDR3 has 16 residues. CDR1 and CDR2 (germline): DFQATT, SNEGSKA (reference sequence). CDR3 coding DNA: TGCAGTGCTAGTATTTTCACAGGGGGCCACAACTACGAGCAGTACTTC. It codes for CSASIFTGGHNYEQYF.

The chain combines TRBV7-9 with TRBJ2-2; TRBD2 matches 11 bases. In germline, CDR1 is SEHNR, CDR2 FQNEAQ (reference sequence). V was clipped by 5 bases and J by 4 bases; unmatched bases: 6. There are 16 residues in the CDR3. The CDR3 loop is CASSPTSGRSTGELFF. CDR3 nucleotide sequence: TGTGCCAGCAGCCCTACTAGCGGGAGAAGCACCGGGGAGCTGTTTTTT.

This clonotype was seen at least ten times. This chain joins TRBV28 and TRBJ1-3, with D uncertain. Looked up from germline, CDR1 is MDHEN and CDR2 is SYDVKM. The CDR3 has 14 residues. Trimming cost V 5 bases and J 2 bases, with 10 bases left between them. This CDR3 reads CASSRDGAGNTIYF. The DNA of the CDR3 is TGTGCCAGCAGTAGAGATGGCGCTGGAAACACCATATATTTT. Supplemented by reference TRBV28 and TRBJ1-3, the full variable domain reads DVKVTQSSRYLVKRTGEKVFLECVQDMDHENMFWYRQDPGLGLRLIYFSYDVKMKEKGDIPEGYSVSREKKERFSLILESASTNQTSMYLCASSRDGAGNTIYFGEGSWLTVV.

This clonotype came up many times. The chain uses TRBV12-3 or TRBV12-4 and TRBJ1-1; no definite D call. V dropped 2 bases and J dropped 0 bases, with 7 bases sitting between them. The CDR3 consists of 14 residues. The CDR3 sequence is CASSLRAMNTEAFF. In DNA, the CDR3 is TGTGCCAGCAGTTTAAGGGCTATGAACACTGAAGCTTTCTTT.

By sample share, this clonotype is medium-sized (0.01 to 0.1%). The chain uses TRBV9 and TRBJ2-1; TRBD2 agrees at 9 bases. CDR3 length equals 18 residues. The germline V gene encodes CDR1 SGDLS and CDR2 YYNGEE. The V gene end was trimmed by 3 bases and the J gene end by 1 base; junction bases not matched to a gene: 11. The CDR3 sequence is CASSALLSGGRSYNEQFF. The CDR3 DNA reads TGTGCCAGCAGCGCTCTCCTTAGCGGGGGCCGATCCTACAATGAGCAGTTCTTC.

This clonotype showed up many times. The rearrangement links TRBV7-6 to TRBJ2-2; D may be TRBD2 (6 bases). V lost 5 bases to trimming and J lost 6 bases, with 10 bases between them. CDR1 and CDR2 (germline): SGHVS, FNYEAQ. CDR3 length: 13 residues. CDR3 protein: CASSRPGAGELFF. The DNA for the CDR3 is TGTGCCAGCAGCCGCCCGGGGGCCGGGGAGCTGTTTTTT.

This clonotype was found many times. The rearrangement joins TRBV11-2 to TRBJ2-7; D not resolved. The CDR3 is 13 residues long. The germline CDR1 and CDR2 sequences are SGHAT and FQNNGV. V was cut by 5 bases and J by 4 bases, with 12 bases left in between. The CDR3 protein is CASSPGHGYEQYF. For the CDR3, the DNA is TGTGCCAGCAGCCCCGGTCATGGGTACGAGCAGTACTTC.

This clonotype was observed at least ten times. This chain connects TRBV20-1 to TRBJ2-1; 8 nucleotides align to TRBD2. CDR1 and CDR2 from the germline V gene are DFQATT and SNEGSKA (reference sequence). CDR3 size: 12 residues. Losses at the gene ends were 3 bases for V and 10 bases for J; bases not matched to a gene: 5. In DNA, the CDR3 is TGCAGTGCTAGCGGGGGGGCCTGGGAGCAGTTCTTC. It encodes CSASGGAWEQFF.